A single sample is the source of the 17 T cell receptor beta chains below, sequenced in a study of T cell responses to AZD1222 COVID-19 vaccine. Profiling relied on immunoSEQ multiplex PCR, and the TCRdb table lists in-frame clones only, not all of them. The table includes approximately 110,000 clones, approximately 96% detected once. The sample consisted of peripheral blood, taken on day 0 of AZD1222 vaccination. These receptors were taken from an adult in good health.

This clone has only one observation. V and J are TRBV7-9 and TRBJ1-2, with D maybe TRBD1 (5 bases). The germline CDR1 and CDR2 sequences are SEHNR and FQNEAQ (reference sequence). Deletions cut 4 bases from V and 8 bases from J, with 14 bases between. The CDR3 sequence is 13 residues long. CDR3 sequence reads: CASSSTQGTGYTF. CDR3 coding DNA: TGTGCCAGCAGCTCCACCCAGGGTACAGGCTACACCTTC.

This chain links TRBV5-1 with TRBJ1-1; 9 nucleotides agree with TRBD1. The CDR3 runs 15 residues. With V trimmed by 4 bases and J by 0 bases, 4 bases remained unmatched. Germline CDR1 and CDR2: SGHRS and YFSETQ. CDR3 coding DNA: TGCGCCAGCAGCGTGGGACAGGGATTGAACACTGAAGCTTTCTTT. It translates to CASSVGQGLNTEAFF.

The CDR3 protein is CASSPREGLPAGNTIYF. Here the CDR3 DNA reads TGTGCCAGCTCACCACGGGAAGGCCTGCCTGCGGGAAACACCATATATTTT. This rearrangement joins TRBV18 to TRBJ1-3; no definite D call. The CDR3 is made up of 17 amino acids. V was trimmed by 1 base and J by 4 bases, leaving 17 bases between them. Per the germline V gene, CDR1 is KGHSH and CDR2 is LQKENI.

The chain has TRBV19 and TRBJ1-1, with D possibly matching TRBD1 (5 bases). CDR1 and CDR2 from the germline V gene are LNHDA and SQIVND (reference sequence). The CDR3 totals 13 residues. V gave up 6 bases and J gave up 0 bases, with 8 bases separating them. In DNA form, the CDR3 reads TGTGCCAGTAGCCAGGGTCTGAACACTGAAGCTTTCTTT. This codes for CASSQGLNTEAFF.

This clone was counted a single time. The chain joins TRBV20-1 to TRBJ2-7; D is unresolved. The CDR3 loop spans 14 amino acids. Deletions cut 5 bases from V and 1 base from J, with 15 bases between. Germline V gene lookup returns CDR1 DFQATT and CDR2 SNEGSKA (reference sequence). Written as DNA, the CDR3 is TGCAGTGCTCGTGAGGCAGGCCGGTCCTACGAGCAGTACTTC. This encodes CSAREAGRSYEQYF.

The J gene is TRBJ2-7, the V gene TRBV20-1; 10 positions match TRBD1. Trimming at V came to 3 bases and at J to 2 bases, leaving 4 bases not matched to a gene. Germline V lookup: CDR1 DFQATT, CDR2 SNEGSKA (reference sequence). The CDR3 is made up of 14 amino acids. The CDR3 loop is CSASLGQGAYEQYF. As DNA, the CDR3 is TGCAGTGCTAGTCTTGGACAGGGGGCCTACGAGCAGTACTTC.

The genes are TRBV7-9 and TRBJ2-7, with 12 bases that match TRBD2. Trimming at V came to 5 bases and at J to 7 bases, leaving 12 bases not matched to a gene. This CDR3 contains 16 residues. CDR1 SEHNR and CDR2 FQNEAQ come from the germline V gene (reference sequence). The CDR3 here is CASSPRTSGAREEQYF. The DNA for the CDR3 is TGTGCCAGCAGCCCCCGGACTAGCGGGGCCCGAGAAGAGCAGTACTTC.

J is TRBJ2-7 and V is TRBV19; 9 nucleotides align to TRBD1. CDR3 length equals 14 residues. Germline V gene lookup returns CDR1 LNHDA and CDR2 SQIVND (reference sequence). Losses at the gene ends were 6 bases for V and 3 bases for J; bases not matched to a gene: 6. DNA of the CDR3: TGTGCCAGTAGCGCGACAGGGGGTATCTACGAGCAGTACTTC. This codes for CASSATGGIYEQYF.

The chain has TRBV5-1 and TRBJ1-2; D perhaps matches TRBD1 (5 bases). V was clipped by 2 bases and J by 2 bases, with 10 bases between them. Germline V lookup: CDR1 SGHRS, CDR2 YFSETQ. CDR3 size: 14 residues. CDR3 coding DNA: TGCGCCAGCAGCTTTACAGGACGGAACTATGGCTACACCTTC. Its translation: CASSFTGRNYGYTF.

The J gene is TRBJ2-5, the V gene TRBV5-6; D call uncertain. Germline V lookup: CDR1 SGHDT, CDR2 YYEEEE. The CDR3 is 13 residues long. Trimming took 3 bases from V and 3 from J, leaving 9 bases between them. CDR3 sequence: CASSSTLKETQYF. The CDR3 DNA reads TGTGCCAGCAGCTCTACACTTAAAGAGACCCAGTACTTC.

The gene calls are TRBV28 and TRBJ1-1, with D tentatively TRBD1 (5 bases). V lost 3 bases, J lost 1 base, and 9 bases lay in between. CDR3 length: 14 amino acids. CDR1 and CDR2 from the germline V gene are MDHEN and SYDVKM. CDR3 residues: CASSFNRGNTEAFF. In nucleotides, the CDR3 is TGTGCCAGCAGTTTTAATAGGGGGAACACTGAAGCTTTCTTT.

The rearrangement joins TRBV24-1 to TRBJ2-5; a weak D match, TRBD2 (5 bases). Germline V CDR1 and CDR2: KGHDR, SFDVKD. Trimming shortened V by 1 base and J by 1 base, and 12 bases separated the two germline ends. CDR3 length: 16 amino acids. The CDR3 sequence is CATSDFRTGVQETQYF. In DNA form, the CDR3 reads TGTGCCACCAGTGATTTCCGGACCGGGGTCCAAGAGACCCAGTACTTC.

The chain recombines TRBV7-9 with TRBJ1-4; TRBD1 is a possible D gene (5 bases). V lost 5 bases and J 2 bases, leaving 12 bases between the germline ends. CDR1 is SEHNR, CDR2 FQNEAQ, per germline (reference sequence). This CDR3 comprises 15 residues. The CDR3 loop is CASSGRQSTNEKLFF. In DNA form, the CDR3 reads TGTGCCAGCAGCGGAAGACAGAGTACTAATGAAAAACTGTTTTTT.

The V and J genes are TRBV5-4 and TRBJ2-3, with D perhaps TRBD1 (5 bases). The germline V and J ends were trimmed by 3 bases and 6 bases, with 11 bases remaining between them. The germline V gene has CDR1 SGHNT and CDR2 YYREEE (reference sequence). The CDR3 is 13 amino acids. CDR3 DNA sequence: TGTGCCAGCAGCTGGACAAGCATGGATACGCAGTATTTT. Its protein product is CASSWTSMDTQYF.

As concerns this clone: An end of the junction differs from the germline gene, which may be a read error. V gene TRBV9 combines with J gene TRBJ2-1; TRBD1 aligns across 7 bases. This CDR3 comprises 13 residues. Germline V gene data show CDR1 as SGDLS and CDR2 as YYNGEE. CDR3 residues: CASSDGRQGQSVF. CDR3 DNA: TGTGCCAGCAGCGACGGACGACAGGGCCAATCGGTCTTC. Based on the CDR3 plus reference TRBV9 and TRBJ2-1, the full variable domain is DSGVTQTPKHLITATGQRVTLRCSPRSGDLSVYWYQQSLDQGLQFLIQYYNGEERAKGNILERFSAQQFPDLHSELNLSSLELGDSALYFCASSDGRQGQSVFGPGTRLTVL.

V is TRBV28 and J is TRBJ2-7, with D perhaps TRBD1 (5 bases). Per germline, CDR1 MDHEN and CDR2 SYDVKM. The ends were cut back, 6 bases at V and 4 bases at J, with 25 bases in the middle. The length of the CDR3 is 17 residues. The CDR3 DNA follows: TGTGCCAGCAGCCCATTGACAGTCAGGGTGGGTCTGTACGAGCAGTACTTC. It codes for CASSPLTVRVGLYEQYF.

The chain carries TRBV4-3 and TRBJ1-1, with D possibly matching TRBD1 (6 bases). Trimming pared 5 bases from V and 1 base from J, leaving 17 bases between. CDR3 length: 16 amino acids. Per germline, CDR1 LGHNA and CDR2 YSLEER. As DNA, the CDR3 is TGCGCCAGCAGCGCCAGACAGGTCGCGGGGAACACTGAAGCTTTCTTT. Protein: CASSARQVAGNTEAFF.